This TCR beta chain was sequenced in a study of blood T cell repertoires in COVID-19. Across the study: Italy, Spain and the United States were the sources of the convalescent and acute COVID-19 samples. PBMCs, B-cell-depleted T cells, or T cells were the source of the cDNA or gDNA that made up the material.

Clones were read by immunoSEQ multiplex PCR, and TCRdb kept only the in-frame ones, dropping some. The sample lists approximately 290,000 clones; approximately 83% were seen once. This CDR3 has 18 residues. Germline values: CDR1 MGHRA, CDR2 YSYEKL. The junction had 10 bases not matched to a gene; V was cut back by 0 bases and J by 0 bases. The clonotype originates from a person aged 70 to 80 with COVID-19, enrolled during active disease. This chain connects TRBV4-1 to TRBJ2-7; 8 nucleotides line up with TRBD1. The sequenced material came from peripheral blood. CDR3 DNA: TGCGCCAGCAGCCAAGAAAATCTGGCTGGGACAGGCTCCTACGAGCAGTACTTC. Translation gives CASSQENLAGTGSYEQYF.